This T cell receptor (beta chain) was documented in a study of blood T cell repertoires in COVID-19. Study-wide context: There were acute and convalescent COVID-19 samples, and they came from the United States, Italy and Spain. The analysed material was cDNA or gDNA that came from T cells, B-cell-depleted T cells, or PBMCs.

Authors' methods: Reference gene primer amplification in the assay estimated nucleated cell counts. Only in-frame clones appear in the TCRdb table, and some are missing; sequencing was by immunoSEQ multiplex PCR. The V and J calls and clone size are taken from that table; D and trimming were inferred from the DNA. This sample has some 200,000 clones; 75% to 80% occur once, and the top ten carry 26%. V lost 3 bases and J lost 8; bases outside the gene matches: 6. The CDR3 consists of 15 residues. CDR1 and CDR2 (germline): SGHRS, YFSETQ. The TCR was taken from an older woman with acute or convalescent COVID-19. Sequenced input: peripheral blood. The genes are TRBV5-1 and TRBJ2-1; 12 nucleotides agree with TRBD2. CDR3 amino acids: CASSSLAGGPDEQFF. In DNA form, the CDR3 reads TGCGCCAGCAGCTCGCTAGCGGGAGGGCCCGATGAGCAGTTCTTC. The variable domain in full, with the rest retrieved from reference TRBV5-1 and TRBJ2-1, is KAGVTQTPRYLIKTRGQQVTLSCSPISGHRSVSWYQQTPGQGLQFLFEYFSETQRNKGNFPGRFSGRQFSNSRSEMNVSTLELGDSALYLCASSSLAGGPDEQFFGPGTRLTVL.